The entry below gives a single T cell receptor (beta chain) sequence along with its context. Its antigen remains unidentified. No qualities accompany the bases; no much larger clone lies one base away. The record originates from a study of OX40 agonist ivuxolimab in advanced cancers. About the study as a whole: The costimulatory receptor OX40 (CD134) was targeted by ivuxolimab, a fully human IgG2 agonistic monoclonal antibody. Intravenous ivuxolimab was administered to patients every 2 weeks at six dose levels: 0.01, 0.1, 0.3, 1.5, 3 and 10 mg/kg. Of the approximately 50 dose-escalation patients, hepatocellular carcinoma was present in approximately 20, melanoma in about 15, renal cell carcinoma in 9 and head and neck cancer in 9. A male proportion of 82.7% and a mean age of 60 years, ranging from about 20 to 80, were recorded for the dose-escalation cohort. Patients were allowed to have had prior anti-PD-1, anti-PD-L1 or anti-CTLA-4 therapy, and around two fifths of the dose-escalation patients had been treated with checkpoint inhibitors. Partial responses occurred in three dose-escalation patients: two with cutaneous melanoma and one with hepatocellular carcinoma. The point of sequencing TCRbeta in the periphery was to test whether ivuxolimab changed TCR sequence diversity and drove clonal T-cell expansion. The paper describes the monotherapy dose-escalation part (N ≈ 49 patients) of the phase I trial of ivuxolimab. The research as a whole found: Partial responders in the 0.1-3.0 mg/kg groups had among the lowest normalized peripheral clonal expansion, especially among CD8+ T cells. Antigen specificity was not determined for the clonally expanded peripheral T cells. At doses of 0.1 to 3.0 mg/kg, clonal expansion of both CD4+ and CD8+ T cells in blood was seen between baseline and week 6. After ivuxolimab, more expanded clones were found on average in CD8+ T cells than in CD4+ T cells. Low levels of normalized T-cell clonal expansion were also seen in some patients who did not respond.

Genomic DNA was extracted from sorted cells for sequencing of the TCRbeta CDR3 region. The immunoSEQ Assay was used to sequence the TCRbeta CDR3 regions. Imported from immuneACCESS, the table was reduced by TCRdb to in-frame sequences with V and J called. These copies leave out some clones; in studies compared against another copy, an unresolved V gene accounts for under half, and the cause of the remainder is not known. The sample table holds 50,000 or so clones, of which approximately 89% were seen once. The ten biggest clones cover around 8.7% of the sample. Patients with autoimmune disease history or receiving systemic immunosuppression were excluded from the trial. Peripheral blood for TCR sequencing was drawn from every dose cohort at baseline, at cycle 4 day 1 and at cycle 7 day 1. The samples were drawn from a first-in-human, open-label, multicenter phase I dose-escalation trial of ivuxolimab. The trial enrolled adults with locally advanced or metastatic head and neck squamous cell, hepatocellular, melanoma or renal cell carcinoma. CD4+ and CD8+ T cells were sorted separately from peripheral blood before TCR sequencing.

The sequence was obtained from an adult with an advanced solid tumor such as melanoma, head and neck, liver or kidney cancer. The sequencing here drew on CD4+ or CD8+ T cells sorted from blood, taken in a trial of the OX40 agonist ivuxolimab.

The DNA is TGTGCCAGCAGCTTAGACAGGGGCCACGAGCAGTACTTC. Its protein reads: CASSLDRGHEQYF. The rearrangement combines TRBV7-2 with TRBJ2-7, with 7 bases matching TRBD1. The CDR3 holds 13 amino acids from the cysteine to the phenylalanine. Left in the record is the CDR3 DNA by itself, 39 bases read in frame from the first base. V is cut back by 1 base and J by 5 bases, with 2 bases in the junction unmatched. As encoded in the germline V gene, CDR1 is SGHTA while CDR2 is FQGNSA.